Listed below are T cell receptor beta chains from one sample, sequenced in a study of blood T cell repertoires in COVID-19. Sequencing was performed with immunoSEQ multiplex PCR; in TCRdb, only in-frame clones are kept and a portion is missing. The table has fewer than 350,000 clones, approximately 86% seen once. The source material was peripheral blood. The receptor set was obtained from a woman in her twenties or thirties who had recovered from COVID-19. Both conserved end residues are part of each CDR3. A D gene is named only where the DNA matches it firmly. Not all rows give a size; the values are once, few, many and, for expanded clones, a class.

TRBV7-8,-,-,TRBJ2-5,CASSLDRETQYF,TGTGCCAGCAGCTTAGACCGGGAGACCCAGTACTTC
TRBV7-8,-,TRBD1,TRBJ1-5,CASSSSDRGNQPQHF,TGTGCCAGCAGCTCGTCAGACAGGGGCAATCAGCCCCAGCATTTT
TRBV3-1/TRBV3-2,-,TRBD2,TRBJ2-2,CASSQGGLALGGELFF,TGTGCCAGCAGCCAAGGGGGACTAGCGCTGGGCGGGGAGCTGTTTTTT
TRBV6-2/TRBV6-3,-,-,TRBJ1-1,CASSSAAENTEAFF,TGTGCCAGCAGTTCGGCGGCTGAGAACACTGAAGCTTTCTTT
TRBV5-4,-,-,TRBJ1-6,CASSASPGNYNSPLHF,TGTGCCAGCAGCGCATCACCGGGGAACTATAATTCACCCCTCCACTTT
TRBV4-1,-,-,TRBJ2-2,CASSSLGVGELFF,TGCGCCAGCAGTTCCCTAGGTGTCGGGGAGCTGTTTTTT
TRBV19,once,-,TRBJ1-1,CASSIVAVNTEAFF,TGTGCCAGTAGTATAGTGGCGGTGAACACTGAAGCTTTCTTT
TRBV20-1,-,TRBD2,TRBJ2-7,CSASEERGTSSYEQYF,TGCAGTGCGAGTGAAGAACGGGGGACTAGTAGCTACGAGCAGTACTTC
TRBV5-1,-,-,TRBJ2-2,CASSLVQAGELFF,TGCGCCAGCAGCTTGGTCCAAGCGGGGGAGCTGTTTTTT
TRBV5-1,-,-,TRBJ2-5,CASSYDSGPQETQYF,TGCGCCAGCAGCTATGATAGCGGACCCCAAGAGACCCAGTACTTC
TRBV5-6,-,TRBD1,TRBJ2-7,CASSVRPGQGTYEQYF,TGTGCCAGCAGCGTTAGACCGGGACAGGGCACCTACGAGCAGTACTTC
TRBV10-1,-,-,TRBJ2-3,CASSEGAGSTDTQYF,TGCGCCAGCAGTGAAGGAGCGGGCAGCACAGATACGCAGTATTTT
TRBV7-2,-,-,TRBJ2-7,CASSSGTGYYEQYF,TGTGCCAGCAGCTCCGGGACTGGATACTACGAGCAGTACTTC
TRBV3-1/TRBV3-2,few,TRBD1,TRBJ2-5,CASSQDQGAVETQYF,TGTGCCAGCAGCCAAGATCAGGGGGCCGTAGAGACCCAGTACTTC
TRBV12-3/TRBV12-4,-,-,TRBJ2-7,CASSSRQYEQYF,TGTGCCAGCAGTTCCAGGCAGTACGAGCAGTACTTC
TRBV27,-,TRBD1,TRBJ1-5,CASSLTGSNQPQHF,TGTGCCAGCAGCCTGACAGGGAGCAATCAGCCCCAGCATTTT
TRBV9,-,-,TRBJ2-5,CASGGLKTQYF,TGTGCCAGCGGGGGCCTTAAGACCCAGTACTTC
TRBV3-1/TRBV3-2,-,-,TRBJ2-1,CASSLITGDEQFF,TGTGCCAGCAGCCTTATTACCGGGGATGAGCAGTTCTTC